Listed here are 27 T cell receptor beta chains from one sample, sequenced in a study of T cells in Graves' hyperthyroidism and ophthalmopathy. The CDR3 regions of TCR beta were amplified from RNA transcripts. An initial round of RT-PCR targeting the TCR CDR3 relied on the HTBI primer set. TCRdb reprocessed the multiplex PCR reads via MiXCR and lists one record per CDR3 protein. The sample includes about 840,000 distinct CDR3 sequences, more than 30% of them seen just once. The sequenced sample was blood. The source is a man aged 18 to 30 with Graves' hyperthyroidism.

The J gene is TRBJ1-2, the V gene TRBV19; 11 bases agree with TRBD1. This CDR3 spans 14 amino acids. CDR1 is LNHDA and CDR2 is SQIVND in the germline V gene (reference sequence). V shed 8 bases and J 4 bases; nucleotides not matched to a gene: 6. DNA for the CDR3: TGTGCCAGTGGCCGCGGGACAGGGGGCTATGGCTACACCTTC. It codes for CASGRGTGGYGYTF.

This clonotype appeared many times. The chain links TRBV9 to TRBJ2-5, with no clear D. The CDR3 contains 13 residues. Trimming left V 0 bases short and J 5 bases short, with 8 bases between. From germline, CDR1 is SGDLS and CDR2 YYNGEE. CDR3 amino acids: CASSVGGDETQYF. The CDR3 coding sequence is TGTGCCAGCAGCGTAGGGGGTGATGAGACCCAGTACTTC.

A few counts support this clonotype. The J gene is TRBJ1-2, the V gene TRBV20-1; D is uncertain. Germline V gene lookup returns CDR1 DFQATT and CDR2 SNEGSKA (reference sequence). CDR3 length equals 12 residues. Trimming removed 3 bases at V and 8 bases at J, with 13 bases between. CDR3 residues: CSARWTPYGYTF. DNA for the CDR3: TGCAGTGCTAGGTGGACTCCCTACGGCTACACCTTC.

This clonotype was recorded a few times. The J gene is TRBJ2-6, the V gene TRBV9; TRBD1 matches at 10 bases. Germline trimming cut 5 bases from V and 2 bases from J; bases unmatched to any gene: 7. In germline, CDR1 is SGDLS, CDR2 YYNGEE. This CDR3 comprises 17 residues. The CDR3 protein is CASRHRDRGTGANVLTF. The CDR3 coding sequence is TGTGCCAGCAGACACCGGGACAGGGGCACTGGGGCCAACGTCCTGACTTTC.

This chain connects TRBV15 to TRBJ1-1; D perhaps matches TRBD1 (5 bases). The V gene's germline CDR1 is LNHNV and CDR2 YYDKDF (reference sequence). The CDR3 contains 16 residues. Deletions cut 5 bases from V and 0 bases from J, with 16 bases between. This chain's CDR3 is CATSEEGYSMNTEAFF. In DNA, the CDR3 is TGTGCCACCAGCGAAGAGGGGTACTCTATGAACACTGAAGCTTTCTTT.

The chain employs TRBV7-3 and TRBJ2-7; 7 bases agree with TRBD1. The CDR3 is made up of 15 amino acids. With V trimmed by 5 bases and J by 2 bases, 9 bases remained unmatched. CDR1 and CDR2 (germline): SGHTA, FQGTGA. CDR3 nucleotides: TGTGCCAGCAGCCAGTTTGGGACAGCGACCTACGAGCAGTACTTC. Translating it yields CASSQFGTATYEQYF. Full variable domain (rest looked up from reference TRBV7-3 and TRBJ2-7): GAGVSQTPSNKVTEKGKYVELRCDPISGHTALYWYRQSLGQGPEFLIYFQGTGAADDSGLPNDRFFAVRPEGSVSTLKIQRTERGDSAVYLCASSQFGTATYEQYFGPGTRLTVT.

This clonotype was recorded once. The rearrangement links TRBV10-3 to TRBJ1-1; TRBD1 might be the D (6 bases). The CDR3 is 14 residues long. The ends were cut back, 10 bases at V and 5 bases at J, with 20 bases in the middle. Germline CDR1 and CDR2: ENHRY and SYGVKD. The CDR3 sequence is CASSHEQGRTEAFF. CDR3 nucleotides: TGTGCCAGCAGCCACGAACAGGGTCGGACTGAAGCTTTCTTT.

This clonotype was observed at least ten times. The chain is built from TRBV19 and TRBJ1-1; weak D call: TRBD1 (5 bases). Germline CDR1 LNHDA, CDR2 SQIVND (reference sequence). The CDR3 is made up of 15 amino acids. V was cut by 3 bases and J by 1 base, with 12 bases left in between. The CDR3 region is CASSISDTPNTEAFF. CDR3 bases: TGTGCCAGTAGTATCTCGGACACCCCGAACACTGAAGCTTTCTTT.

This chain uses TRBV2 with TRBJ2-7; 7 bases map to TRBD1. CDR3 length equals 15 residues. Germline V gene data show CDR1 as SNHLY and CDR2 as FYNNEI. V trimming: 8 bases; J trimming: 3 bases; junction bases outside the gene matches: 13. This chain's CDR3 is CASRGFRTGIYEQYF. The CDR3 nucleotides read TGTGCCAGCCGAGGCTTCCGGACAGGAATCTACGAGCAGTACTTC.

The genes are TRBV12-3 or TRBV12-4 and TRBJ1-1; D is unresolved. The CDR3 loop spans 14 amino acids. The V end was cut by 4 bases, the J end by 2 bases, with 11 bases between. This chain's CDR3 is CASSSGTSNTEAFF. CDR3 DNA sequence: TGTGCCAGCAGTTCAGGTACATCTAACACTGAAGCTTTCTTT.

This sequence joins TRBV5-1 and TRBJ2-2, with a possible D match to TRBD2 (5 bases). In germline, CDR1 is SGHRS, CDR2 YFSETQ. The CDR3 covers 15 residues. Trimming stripped 4 bases from V and 0 bases from J, with 10 bases between. The CDR3 reads CASSPRDPNTGELFF. The CDR3 coding sequence is TGCGCCAGCAGCCCCCGGGATCCGAACACCGGGGAGCTGTTTTTT.

This clonotype has only a few counts. One end of the junction varies from germline; a read error may be responsible. This chain connects TRBV5-1 to TRBJ1-2, with D tentatively TRBD1 (5 bases). The germline V gene encodes CDR1 SGHRS and CDR2 YFSETQ. CDR3 size: 13 residues. In nucleotides, the CDR3 is TGTGCCAGCAGGGACCCCGCGATTGGGGGCTACACCTTC. Translating it yields CASRDPAIGGYTF.

This clonotype came up a few times. V is TRBV19 and J is TRBJ1-4; possibly TRBD1 for D (5 bases). Trimming cost V 2 bases and J 7 bases, with 20 bases left between them. Germline values: CDR1 LNHDA, CDR2 SQIVND (reference sequence). The CDR3 is 17 residues long. CDR3 bases: TGTGCCAGTAGTATATGGGGGGACGGCGTTTTTGGTGAAAAACTGTTTTTT. Translation gives CASSIWGDGVFGEKLFF.

This clonotype was observed a few times. The rearrangement joins TRBV7-9 to TRBJ2-5, with 8 positions matching TRBD2. Germline V lookup: CDR1 SEHNR, CDR2 FQNEAQ (reference sequence). Losses at the gene ends were 3 bases for V and 5 bases for J; bases not matched to a gene: 14. This CDR3 is 17 amino acids long. CDR3 protein: CASSFLLGSGRTETQYF. For the CDR3, the DNA is TGTGCCAGCAGCTTCCTACTAGGCAGCGGGAGAACGGAGACCCAGTACTTC.

This clonotype was detected many times. This sequence joins TRBV19 and TRBJ1-4, with D tentatively TRBD1 (5 bases). Trimming stripped 8 bases from V and 4 bases from J, with 14 bases between. From germline, CDR1 is LNHDA and CDR2 SQIVND (reference sequence). The CDR3 runs to 14 residues. The chain's CDR3 is CASGTGQSNEKLFF. CDR3 DNA: TGTGCCAGTGGAACGGGGCAGAGTAATGAAAAACTGTTTTTT. Full variable domain (rest looked up from reference TRBV19 and TRBJ1-4): DGGITQSPKYLFRKEGQNVTLSCEQNLNHDAMYWYRQDPGQGLRLIYYSQIVNDFQKGDIAEGYSVSREKKESFPLTVTSAQKNPTAFYLCASGTGQSNEKLFFGSGTQLSVL.

Only a few counts were recorded for this clonotype. CDR3 bases: TGTGCCAGTAGCTTGCCAGACAACACCGGGGAGCTGTTTTTT. Translated: CASSLPDNTGELFF. The chain employs TRBV19 and TRBJ2-2; no firm D call. CDR1 LNHDA and CDR2 SQIVND come from the germline V gene (reference sequence). The CDR3 is made up of 14 amino acids. Trimming took off 6 bases at V and 2 bases at J, with 10 bases between the two ends.

This clonotype was seen more than once but under ten times. CDR3: CASSLQKPGQGRETQYF. CDR3 bases: TGCGCCAGCAGCCTCCAGAAACCGGGACAGGGACGAGAGACCCAGTACTTC. This chain uses TRBV4-1 with TRBJ2-5; TRBD1 matches at 9 bases. V lost 4 bases to trimming and J lost 4 bases; unmatched junction nucleotides: 13. Germline values: CDR1 MGHRA, CDR2 YSYEKL. The CDR3 runs to 17 residues.

This clonotype was recorded at least ten times. This chain links TRBV2 with TRBJ1-5, with D maybe TRBD1 (6 bases). Germline V gives CDR1 SNHLY, CDR2 FYNNEI. V lost 3 bases and J lost 6, with 15 bases in between. This CDR3 comprises 15 residues. In nucleotides, the CDR3 is TGTGCCAGCAGTGATTTGGGGGCCGAGGGTCAGCCCCAGCATTTT. Translation gives CASSDLGAEGQPQHF.

J is TRBJ2-7 and V is TRBV5-4, with 7 bases fitting TRBD1. Germline loops: CDR1 SGHNT, CDR2 YYREEE (reference sequence). The CDR3 sequence is 18 residues long. The V and J ends lost 4 bases and 5 bases, in that order; junction bases with no gene match: 21. For the CDR3, the DNA is TGTGCCAGCAGCGCTGGACAGGCTCACCTACGAGACTACAACGAGCAGTACTTC. This codes for CASSAGQAHLRDYNEQYF.

In its sample, this clonotype was seen a few times. V is TRBV12-5 and J is TRBJ1-6; 8 positions match TRBD1. V was pared by 2 bases and J by 14 bases, with 5 bases of the junction left unmatched. The CDR3 has 13 residues. Germline-derived CDR1 and CDR2 are LGHNT and FRNRAP. The DNA of the CDR3 is TGTGCTAGTGGTTTGACAGGGGGTTCGGCCCTCCACTTT. It specifies CASGLTGGSALHF.

This clonotype was recorded at least ten times. This chain connects TRBV7-3 to TRBJ1-2; D unresolved. V gave up 7 bases and J gave up 8 bases, with 14 bases separating them. The CDR3 consists of 12 residues. The germline V gene has CDR1 SGHTA and CDR2 FQGTGA. The DNA for the CDR3 is TGTGCCAGCAAAGGCGATCAGGAGGGCTACACCTTC. Translation gives CASKGDQEGYTF.

The sample holds a few counts of this clonotype. The chain employs TRBV4-3 and TRBJ2-5, with 11 bases identical to TRBD2. CDR3 length: 16 residues. The germline V gene encodes CDR1 LGHNA and CDR2 YSLEER. The V gene end was trimmed by 2 bases and the J gene end by 5 bases; junction bases not matched to a gene: 7. The CDR3 DNA reads TGCGCCAGCAGCCAACATATGACTAGCGGGAAGGAGACCCAGTACTTC. Translated: CASSQHMTSGKETQYF.

This clonotype was counted many times. V gene TRBV29-1 combines with J gene TRBJ2-7; no definite D call. The CDR3 has 13 residues. The V and J ends lost 0 bases and 2 bases respectively, with 8 bases between them. From germline, CDR1 is SQVTM and CDR2 ANQGSEA. The CDR3 loop reads CSVEEAGAYEQYF. CDR3 in DNA: TGCAGCGTTGAAGAGGCAGGAGCCTACGAGCAGTACTTC.

Ten or more counts support this clonotype. The V and J genes are TRBV29-1 and TRBJ1-1; D gene unclear. Trimming shortened V by 3 bases and J by 2 bases, and 4 bases separated the two germline ends. CDR3 length: 11 residues. Germline V CDR1 and CDR2: SQVTM, ANQGSEA. Here the CDR3 reads CSVDPNTEAFF. The CDR3 DNA is TGCAGCGTTGACCCAAACACTGAAGCTTTCTTT.

Comment on this clonotype: With a much larger clone just one base away, this may be a read error. The chain joins TRBV19 to TRBJ1-2; D gene uncertain. V was trimmed by 7 bases and J by 10 bases, leaving 10 bases between them. The CDR3 consists of 10 residues. The germline CDR1 and CDR2 sequences are LNHDA and SQIVND (reference sequence). The CDR3 is CASKFDDYTF. DNA for the CDR3: TGTGCCAGTAAGTTCGATGACTACACCTTC.

A single count supports this clonotype. The chain couples TRBV2 to TRBJ1-2; perhaps TRBD1 as D (6 bases). Germline CDR1 and CDR2: SNHLY and FYNNEI. The CDR3 has 15 amino acids. V lost 3 bases, J lost 2 bases, and 13 bases lay in between. The CDR3 protein is CASSEPTGTNYGYTF. CDR3 DNA: TGTGCCAGCAGTGAGCCCACAGGGACCAACTATGGCTACACCTTC. Complete variable domain (other parts from reference TRBV2 and TRBJ1-2): EPEVTQTPSHQVTQMGQEVILRCVPISNHLYFYWYRQILGQKVEFLVSFYNNEISEKSEIFDDQFSVERPDGSNFTLKIRSTKLEDSAMYFCASSEPTGTNYGYTFGSGTRLTVV.

The rearrangement uses TRBV25-1 and TRBJ2-5; 10 nucleotides line up with TRBD1. The CDR3 contains 16 residues. Germline loops: CDR1 MGHDK, CDR2 SYGVNS. J was trimmed by 0 bases and V by 1 base; bases with no gene match: 2. CDR3 nucleotide sequence: TGTGCCAGCAGTGAATGGGACAGGGGCAACCAAGAGACCCAGTACTTC. Amino acids: CASSEWDRGNQETQYF.